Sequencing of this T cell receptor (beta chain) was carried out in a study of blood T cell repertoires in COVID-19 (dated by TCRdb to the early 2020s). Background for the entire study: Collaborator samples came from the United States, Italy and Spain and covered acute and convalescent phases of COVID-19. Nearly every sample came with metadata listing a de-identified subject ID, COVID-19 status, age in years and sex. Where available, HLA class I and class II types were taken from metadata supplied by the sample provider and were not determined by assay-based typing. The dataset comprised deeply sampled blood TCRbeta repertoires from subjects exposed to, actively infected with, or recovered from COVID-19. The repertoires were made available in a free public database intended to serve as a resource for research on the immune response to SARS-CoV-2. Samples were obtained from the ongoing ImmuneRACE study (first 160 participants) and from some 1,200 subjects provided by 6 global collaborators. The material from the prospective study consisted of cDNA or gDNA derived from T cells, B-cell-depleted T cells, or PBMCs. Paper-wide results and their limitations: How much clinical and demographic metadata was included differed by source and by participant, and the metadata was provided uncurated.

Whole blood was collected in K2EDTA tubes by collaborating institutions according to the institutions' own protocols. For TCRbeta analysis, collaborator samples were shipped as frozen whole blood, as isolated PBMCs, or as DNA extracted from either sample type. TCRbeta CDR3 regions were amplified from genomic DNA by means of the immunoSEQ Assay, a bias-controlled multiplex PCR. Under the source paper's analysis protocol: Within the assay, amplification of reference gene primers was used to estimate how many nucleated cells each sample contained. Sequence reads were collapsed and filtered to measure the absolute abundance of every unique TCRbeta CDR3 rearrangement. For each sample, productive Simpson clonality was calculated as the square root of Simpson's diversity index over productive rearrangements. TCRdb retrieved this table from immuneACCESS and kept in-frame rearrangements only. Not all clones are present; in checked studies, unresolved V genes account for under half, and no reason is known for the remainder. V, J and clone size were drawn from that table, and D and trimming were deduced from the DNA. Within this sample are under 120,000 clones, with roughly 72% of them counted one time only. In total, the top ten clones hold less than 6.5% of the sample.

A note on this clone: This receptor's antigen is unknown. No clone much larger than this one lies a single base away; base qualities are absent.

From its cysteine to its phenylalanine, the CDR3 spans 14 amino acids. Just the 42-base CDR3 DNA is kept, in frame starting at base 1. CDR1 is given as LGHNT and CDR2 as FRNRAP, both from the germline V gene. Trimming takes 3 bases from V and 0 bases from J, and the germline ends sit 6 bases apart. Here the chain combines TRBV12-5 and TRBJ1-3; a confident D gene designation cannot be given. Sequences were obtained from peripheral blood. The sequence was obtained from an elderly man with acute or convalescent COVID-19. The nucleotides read TGTGCTAGTGGTTTAGATAGCTCTGGAAACACCATATATTTT. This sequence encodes CASGLDSSGNTIYF.